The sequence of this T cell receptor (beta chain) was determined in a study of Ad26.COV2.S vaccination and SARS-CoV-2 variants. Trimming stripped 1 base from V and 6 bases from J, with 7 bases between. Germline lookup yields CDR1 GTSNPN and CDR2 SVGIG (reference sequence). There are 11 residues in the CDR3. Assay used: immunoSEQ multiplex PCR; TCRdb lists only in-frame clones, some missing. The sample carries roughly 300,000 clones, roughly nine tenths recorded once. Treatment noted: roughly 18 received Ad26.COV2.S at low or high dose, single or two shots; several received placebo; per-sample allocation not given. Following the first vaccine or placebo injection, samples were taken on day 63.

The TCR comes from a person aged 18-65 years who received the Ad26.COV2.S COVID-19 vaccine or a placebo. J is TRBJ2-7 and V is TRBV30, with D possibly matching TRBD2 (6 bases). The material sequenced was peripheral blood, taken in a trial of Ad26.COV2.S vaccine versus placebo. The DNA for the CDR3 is TGTGCCTGGAGTGGGAGGGTCGAGCAGTACTTC. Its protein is CAWSGRVEQYF.